This T cell receptor (beta chain) was documented in a study of control samples from healthy donors and cancer patients. This CDR3 is 16 amino acids long. The germline CDR1 and CDR2 sequences are SGHAT and FQNNGV. Trimming took off 5 bases at V and 4 bases at J, with 18 bases between the two ends. Produced via immunoSEQ multiplex PCR; TCRdb's table is partial and in-frame only. The sample consists of 100,000 to 150,000 clones, around 90% of them appearing once. This receptor was obtained from a man between 18 and 35 years old in good health. Sequencing input: blood. This chain connects TRBV11-2 to TRBJ1-3; D is perhaps TRBD1 (6 bases). The CDR3 DNA reads as TGTGCCAGCAGCCCCTTAACCGGGACACTGGGAAACACCATATATTTT. Translated, it gives CASSPLTGTLGNTIYF.